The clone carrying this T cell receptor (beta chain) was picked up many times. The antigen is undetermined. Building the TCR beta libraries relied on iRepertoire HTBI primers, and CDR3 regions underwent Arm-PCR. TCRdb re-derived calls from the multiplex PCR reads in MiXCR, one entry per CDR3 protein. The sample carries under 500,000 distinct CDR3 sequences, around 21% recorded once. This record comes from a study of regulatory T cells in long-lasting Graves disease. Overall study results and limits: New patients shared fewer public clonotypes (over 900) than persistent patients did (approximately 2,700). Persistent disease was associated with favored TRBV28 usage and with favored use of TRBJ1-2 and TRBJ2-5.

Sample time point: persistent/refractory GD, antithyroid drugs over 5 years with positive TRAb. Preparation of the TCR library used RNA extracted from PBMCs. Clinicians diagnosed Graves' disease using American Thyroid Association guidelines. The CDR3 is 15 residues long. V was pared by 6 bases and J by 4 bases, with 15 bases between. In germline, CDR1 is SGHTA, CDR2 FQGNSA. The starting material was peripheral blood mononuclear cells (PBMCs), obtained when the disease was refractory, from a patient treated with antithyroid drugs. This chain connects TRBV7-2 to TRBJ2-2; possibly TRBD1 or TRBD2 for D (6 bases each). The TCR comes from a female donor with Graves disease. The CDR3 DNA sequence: TGTGCCAGCAGTCAAACAGGGAGGAGCACCGGGGAGCTGTTTTTT. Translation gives CASSQTGRSTGELFF.